This TCR beta chain was retrieved from a study of cytomegalovirus exposure and HLA in healthy donors. The germline gives CDR1 PRHDT, CDR2 FYEKMQ (reference sequence). The ends lost 0 bases at V and 0 bases at J; junction bases unmatched: 7. The CDR3 loop spans 17 amino acids. Both 60 Vbeta primers and 13 Jbeta primers went into the PCR. This table comes from immunoSEQ multiplex PCR, and its TCRdb copy is limited to in-frame clones, with some not included. The sample shows about 88,000 clones, around 70% of them seen only once. The material sequenced was PBMCs. The chain combines TRBV13 with TRBJ2-7; 8 positions agree with TRBD1. This sequence was found in a man aged 50 to 59 in good health and CMV-seronegative. The CDR3 here is CASSLGLWDRSSYEQYF. For the CDR3, the DNA is TGTGCCAGCAGCTTAGGTCTTTGGGACAGGAGCTCCTACGAGCAGTACTTC.